A selection of T cell receptor beta chains follows, all from one sample in a study of graft-versus-host responses after intestinal transplantation. What these receptors recognize is not known. Libraries were prepared by immunoSEQ multiplex PCR; TCRdb keeps only in-frame clonotypes and omits some of them. Of 80,000 to 100,000 clones detected, less than 95% appear once; the ten largest clones hold about 0.072%. The material sequenced was unstimulated CD8+ T cells sorted from spleen or lymph node cells, taken before transplant. The receptors come from a human donor who was the organ donor for an intestinal transplant. The CDR3 runs from the conserved cysteine through the conserved F or W. A D gene is named only where the DNA matches it firmly. Clone size is not always given. Where it is, it says once, few, many or a class for expanded clones.

abundance	j_gene	v_gene	d_gene	CDR3nt	CDR3aa
.	TRBJ2-7	TRBV2	TRBD1	TGTGCCGGACAGGGTAGCAACGAGCAGTACTTC	CAGQGSNEQYF
.	TRBJ2-3	TRBV15	TRBD1	TGTGCCACCAGCAAACCGACAGGGCCCTCCACAGATACGCAGTATTTT	CATSKPTGPSTDTQYF
.	TRBJ2-5	TRBV19	.	TGTGCCAGTAGTATAGATCCCGGGGAGACCCAGTACTTC	CASSIDPGETQYF
.	TRBJ1-1	TRBV7-8	.	TGTGCCAGCAGCTTAGATACAGGGCTTGGGAACACTGAAGCTTTCTTT	CASSLDTGLGNTEAFF
.	TRBJ2-6	TRBV11-2	.	TGTGCCAGCAGCATCGGGAATCACCTCTCTGGGGCCAACGTCCTGACTTTC	CASSIGNHLSGANVLTF
.	TRBJ2-7	TRBV21-1	.	TGTGCCAGCAGCATCCAACCGGCGGCGGTTGGCCTCTACGAGCAGTACTTC	CASSIQPAAVGLYEQYF
.	TRBJ2-1	TRBV4-1	TRBD2	TGCGCCAGCAGCCAATTAGGTGAACTAGCGTACAATGAGCAGTTCTTC	CASSQLGELAYNEQFF
.	TRBJ2-1	TRBV27	TRBD1	TGTGCCAGCAGTTTATATAACGGACAGGGTTTTCCTAGTGAGCAGTTCTTC	CASSLYNGQGFPSEQFF
once	TRBJ1-5	TRBV25-1	.	TGTGCCAGCAGTGATCCTGACCCGGGGAGCAATCAGCCCCAGCATTTT	CASSDPDPGSNQPQHF
few	TRBJ2-1	TRBV6-5	TRBD2	TGTGCCAGCAGCCTAGCGGGAGATGAGCAGTTCTTC	CASSLAGDEQFF
.	TRBJ2-1	TRBV12-2	.	TGTGCAAGTCGCTTAGGGGCGGGGGGGCCTAATGAGCAGTTCTTC	CASRLGAGGPNEQFF
.	TRBJ2-3	TRBV7-9	.	TGTGCCAGCAGCTACGGAGGGAGGACAGATACGCAGTATTTT	CASSYGGRTDTQYF
.	TRBJ2-2	TRBV5-1	TRBD2	TGCGCCAGCAGCTTGGGGTTTTCGGCGGGAGTATTCGGGGAGCTGTTTTTT	CASSLGFSAGVFGELFF
.	TRBJ1-2	TRBV13	TRBD1	TGTGCCAGCAGCACCAGGGACAGCGAACCTCATGGCTACACCTTC	CASSTRDSEPHGYTF
.	TRBJ2-1	TRBV6-5	TRBD2	TGTGCCAGCGGCGGGAGCTCCTACAATGAGCAGTTCTTC	CASGGSSYNEQFF
.	TRBJ2-7	TRBV21-1	.	TGTGCCAGCAGCAAAGCCCCCGGGGTACAGCAGTACTTC	CASSKAPGVQQYF
.	TRBJ2-7	TRBV2	.	TGTGCCAGCAGTGTAGGCAGGTCCTTCGAGCAGTACTTC	CASSVGRSFEQYF
.	TRBJ2-1	TRBV2	.	TGTGCCAGCAACTGGGGGGGGGCGGCTTTTGTTACAACGAAGGTTTCGGTCTACAATGAGCAGTTCTTC	CASNWGGAAFVTTKVSVYNEQFF
.	TRBJ2-7	TRBV11-2	TRBD2	TGTGCCAGCAGCTTCGAGCGGGGAACGCTCGCCGAGCAGTACTTC	CASSFERGTLAEQYF
once	TRBJ2-1	TRBV19	.	TGTGCCAGTAGTATGGGCTTAACCCACTACAATGAGCAGTTCTTC	CASSMGLTHYNEQFF
.	TRBJ2-4	TRBV14	.	TGTGCCAGCAGCCTAACCCCTCCTCCCAGGTTAGCCAAAAACATTCAGTACTTC	CASSLTPPPRLAKNIQYF
.	TRBJ2-7	TRBV5-1	TRBD1	TGCGCCAGCAGCTTGGGGAGACAGGGCTGGGACGAGCAGTACTTC	CASSLGRQGWDEQYF
.	TRBJ2-2	TRBV19	TRBD1	TGTGCCAGTAGTTCTGACAGGGTAGACGGGGAGCTGTTTTTT	CASSSDRVDGELFF
.	TRBJ2-7	TRBV21-1	.	TGTGCCAGCAGCAAAGAAAAACACAGGGGGCGCTTAGTATTCGGTTACGAGCAGTACTTC	CASSKEKHRGRLVFGYEQYF
.	TRBJ1-4	TRBV23-1	.	TGCGCCAGCAGGAGTGGACAAGATGAAAAACTGTTTTTT	CASRSGQDEKLFF
.	TRBJ2-7	TRBV13	TRBD2	TGTGCCAGCAGCTCCCTAGCGGTGGCCTACGAGCAGTACTTC	CASSSLAVAYEQYF
.	TRBJ1-1	TRBV28	.	TGTGCCAGCAGTCCATATGACAGTGACACTGAAGCTTTCTTT	CASSPYDSDTEAFF
.	TRBJ2-1	TRBV7-2	TRBD2	TGTGCCAGCAGCTACCCAACTAGCGTGTCCGGGGAGCAGTTCTTC	CASSYPTSVSGEQFF
.	TRBJ2-3	TRBV27	.	TGTGCCAGCAGTTTCGGGTCCTATTCTGCCACAGATACGCAGTATTTT	CASSFGSYSATDTQYF
.	TRBJ2-2	TRBV29-1	.	TGCAGCGCCACCGGAGGAACCGGGGAGCTGTTTTTT	CSATGGTGELFF
.	TRBJ2-1	TRBV6-5	.	TGTGCCAGCAGTCCCGCAGCGGGACAATACAATGAGCAGTTCTTC	CASSPAAGQYNEQFF
.	TRBJ2-7	TRBV25-1	.	TGTGCCAGCAGTCCCCTGACAACCTACGAGCAGTACTTC	CASSPLTTYEQYF
.	TRBJ1-1	TRBV28	.	TGTGCCAGCAGTTTATCGGTATACACTGAAGCTTTCTTT	CASSLSVYTEAFF
.	TRBJ1-1	TRBV19	.	TGTGCCAGTCGGGACTCAGGAATTATGAACACTGAAGCTTTCTTT	CASRDSGIMNTEAFF
.	TRBJ2-4	TRBV29-1	.	TGCAGCGTGGGGACTTTTGGGGGTCTAGCCAAAAACATTCAGTACTTC	CSVGTFGGLAKNIQYF
.	TRBJ1-2	TRBV13	.	TGTGCCAGCAGCTTAGGCGTCGGCTATGGCTACACCTTC	CASSLGVGYGYTF
.	TRBJ2-3	TRBV29-1	TRBD2	TGCAGCGTTTGGACTAGCGGGGGAGATACGCAGTATTTT	CSVWTSGGDTQYF
.	TRBJ1-2	TRBV4-2	TRBD1	TGTGCCAGCAGCCAACGAGAAGGACAGGGGGGGGGCTATGGCTACACCTTC	CASSQREGQGGGYGYTF
.	TRBJ2-5	TRBV6-5	.	TGTGCCAGCAGCCCTGGAGGGGGCGACCAAGAGACCCAGTACTTC	CASSPGGGDQETQYF
.	TRBJ1-1	TRBV7-9	TRBD1	TGTGCCAGCAGCTTGGGGGGGACTGCGGACAGGGCAAAGGGCACTGAAGCTTTCTTT	CASSLGGTADRAKGTEAFF
.	TRBJ2-7	TRBV11-2	.	TGTGCCAGTAGCTTAGGGGGGCCCTACGAGCAGTACTTC	CASSLGGPYEQYF
.	TRBJ2-5	TRBV7-9	.	TGTGCCAGCAGCCACCAACTGAAACAAGAGACCCAGTACTTC	CASSHQLKQETQYF
.	TRBJ2-3	TRBV27	TRBD1	TGTGCCAGCAGTCCTTGGCAGGGGGCGCGTGCAGATACGCAGTATTTT	CASSPWQGARADTQYF
.	TRBJ2-1	TRBV7-9	.	TGTGCCAGCAGCTCCCACCGGGACTTCTGCTTCTTC	CASSSHRDFCFF
.	TRBJ2-5	TRBV4-1	TRBD2	TGCGCCAGCAGCCAAGATGGCAGTAGCGGGGAGACCCAGTACTTC	CASSQDGSSGETQYF
.	TRBJ2-3	TRBV29-1	.	TGCAGCGTCCTAGAAAAAAATACGCAGTATTTT	CSVLEKNTQYF
.	TRBJ2-1	TRBV11-3	.	TGTGCCAGCAGCTTAGGGGGCCTGTCGAATGAGCAGTTCTTC	CASSLGGLSNEQFF
.	TRBJ2-7	TRBV4-1	.	TGCGCCAGCAGCCAAGTGGGGTCGGGAAACGAGCAGTACTTC	CASSQVGSGNEQYF
.	TRBJ1-1	TRBV7-8	.	TGTGCCAGCAGCTTAGCATTGGGGGCCGTGAACACTGAAGCTTTCTTT	CASSLALGAVNTEAFF
once	TRBJ2-1	TRBV28	.	TGTGCCAGCAGTTTACGAGGGTGGGAGCAGTTCTTC	CASSLRGWEQFF
.	TRBJ2-7	TRBV5-6	TRBD2	TGTGCCAGCAGCTTGAGTTGGGAGGGAAAAGACGAGCAGTACTTC	CASSLSWEGKDEQYF
.	TRBJ2-1	TRBV13	TRBD2	TGTGCCAGCAGCAGTGGGGCTAGCGGGGGGGCCGAGGATGAGCAGTTCTTC	CASSSGASGGAEDEQFF
.	TRBJ1-1	TRBV5-5	.	TGTGCCAGCAAGATGACAGATGAAGCTTTCTTT	CASKMTDEAFF
.	TRBJ1-3	TRBV2	.	TGTGCCAGCAGTGAATTCCCCCACAGGCCTGGAAACACCATATATTTT	CASSEFPHRPGNTIYF
.	TRBJ2-4	TRBV10-3	TRBD1	TGTGCCATCAGTGCACCTAATAGACAGGGAGCCAAAAACATTCAGTACTTC	CAISAPNRQGAKNIQYF
.	TRBJ2-7	TRBV7-2	.	TGTGCCAGCAGCTTGCGACAGTCCTACGAGCAGTACTTC	CASSLRQSYEQYF
.	TRBJ1-5	TRBV19	.	TGTGCCACCCAGACTGGGAATCAGCCCCAGCATTTT	CATQTGNQPQHF
.	TRBJ1-1	TRBV29-1	TRBD1	TGCAGCCCCCATCGACGGGACAGCTACACTGAAGCTTTCTTT	CSPHRRDSYTEAFF
.	TRBJ2-5	TRBV4-1	TRBD2	TGCGCCAGCAGGGACTCTAGCGGGGGGGCGGAGACCCAGTACTTC	CASRDSSGGAETQYF
.	TRBJ2-2	TRBV27	.	TGTGCCAGCAGCTCGGACAGAAACACCGGGGAGCTGTTTTTT	CASSSDRNTGELFF